The source of this T cell receptor (beta chain) is a study of tumor and adjacent non-tumor tissue in lung cancer. On the study more broadly: Patients comprised roughly 12 adenocarcinoma, a couple of squamous cell carcinoma and 1 small cell lung cancer. Stage I to III disease affected roughly ten men and 5 women aged about 31 to 85.

The CDR3 length is 15 residues. Germline-derived CDR1 and CDR2 are MGHRA and YSYEKL. A modified ARM-PCR protocol with three rounds of nested PCR amplified TCRbeta. MiXCR, run by TCRdb on the multiplex PCR reads, gives a single entry per CDR3 protein. The table shows about 50,000 distinct CDR3 sequences, with about 70% occurring only once. Study results and limitations: Normal lung showed higher cumulative top 100 clone frequency than tumor.

A word on this clonotype: Antigen: not known. Mismatch with germline at one junction end may stem from a read error.

The template was RNA from unsorted bulk tissue. More than 3 cm separated this lung sample from the edge of the tumor. The sequence was collected from a woman aged 55-70 years with non-small cell lung cancer. The V call is TRBV4-1, the J call TRBJ1-6; D gene ambiguous. Source material: distant non-tumor lung tissue. CDR3 bases: TGTGCCAGTAGCATACCCTCAGCAGTTTATTCATCCCTCCACTTT. It encodes CASSIPSAVYSSLHF.